The present TCR beta chain was sequenced within a study of blood T cell repertoires in COVID-19. Overall study context: T cells, B-cell-depleted T cells, or PBMCs provided the cDNA or gDNA that served as material.

Individuals aged roughly 18 to 95 years were recruited from 24 US areas. Donors in Cohort 3 counted as recovered after two negative PCRs, clearance, or symptom resolution. Methods used by the authors: For nucleated cells, counts were estimated from reference gene primer amplification. Clones were read by immunoSEQ multiplex PCR, and TCRdb kept only the in-frame ones, dropping some. V, J and clone size are taken as reported in that table, and D and trimming were inferred from the DNA itself. The top ten hold over 4% of the sample, which has about 350,000 clones, around 87% seen once. J gave up 4 bases and V 0 bases, and 6 bases lay outside the gene matches. Germline CDR1 and CDR2: SQVTM and ANQGSEA. The CDR3 totals 16 residues.

The clonotype originates from a young woman who had recovered from COVID-19. The chain employs TRBV29-1 and TRBJ2-3; 11 bases are a match to TRBD2. Sequencing used PBMCs or T cells enriched from blood (not recorded which). The chain's CDR3 is CSVEDPSGGLADTQYF. CDR3 in DNA: TGCAGCGTTGAAGATCCTAGCGGGGGGTTGGCAGATACGCAGTATTTT.